This T cell receptor (beta chain) was sequenced during a study of blood T cell repertoires in COVID-19. About the research overall: Nucleic acid was either cDNA or gDNA, and it came from T cells, B-cell-depleted T cells, or PBMCs.

In assigning cohorts, the study relied on participant-reported clinical history. Trimming took 8 bases from V and 3 from J, leaving 14 bases between them. The length of the CDR3 is 12 residues. CDR1 and CDR2 from the germline V gene are SQVTM and ANQGSEA. Authors' methods: Estimation of nucleated cell counts relied on the amplification of reference gene primers. Profiling relied on immunoSEQ multiplex PCR, and the TCRdb table lists in-frame clones only, not all of them. That table is the source of V, J and clone size, and D and trimming were worked out from the DNA. Here the sample spans a few hundred thousand clones, over 85% being singletons.

The clonotype originates from a woman in her twenties or thirties who had recovered from COVID-19. V usage is TRBV29-1 and J usage is TRBJ2-7, with D perhaps TRBD1 (6 bases). The source material was PBMCs or T cells enriched from blood (not recorded which). In nucleotides, the CDR3 is TGCAGCATACGACAGGACCGCTACGAGCAGTACTTC. It encodes CSIRQDRYEQYF.